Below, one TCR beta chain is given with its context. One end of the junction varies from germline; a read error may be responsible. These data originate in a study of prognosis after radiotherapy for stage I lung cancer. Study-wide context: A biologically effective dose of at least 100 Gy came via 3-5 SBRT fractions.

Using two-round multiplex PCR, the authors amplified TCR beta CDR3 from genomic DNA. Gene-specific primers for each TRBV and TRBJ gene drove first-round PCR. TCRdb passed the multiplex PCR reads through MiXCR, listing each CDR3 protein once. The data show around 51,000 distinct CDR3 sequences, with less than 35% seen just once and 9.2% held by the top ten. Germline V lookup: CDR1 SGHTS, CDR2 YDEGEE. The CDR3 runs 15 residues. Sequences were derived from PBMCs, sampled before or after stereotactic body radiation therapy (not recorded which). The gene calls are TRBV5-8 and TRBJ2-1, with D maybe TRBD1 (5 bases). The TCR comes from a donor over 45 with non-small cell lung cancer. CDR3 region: CASRLSSDRNNEQLF. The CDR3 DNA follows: TGTGCCAGCAGATTGTCAAGCGACAGAAACAATGAGCAGTTATTC. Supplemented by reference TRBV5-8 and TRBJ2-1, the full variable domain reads EAGVTQSPTHLIKTRGQQATLRCSPISGHTSVYWYQQALGLGLQFLLWYDEGEERNRGNFPPRFSGRQFPNYSSELNVNALELEDSALYLCASRLSSDRNNEQLFGPGTRLTVL.